Below, one T cell receptor (beta chain) is given with its context. The CDR3 is 16 amino acids. V was pared by 7 bases and J by 3 bases, with 8 bases of the junction left unmatched. The germline V gene has CDR1 SNHLY and CDR2 FYNNEI. The data were taken from a study of control samples from healthy donors and cancer patients. Clones were sequenced by immunoSEQ multiplex PCR, and TCRdb holds only the in-frame ones, with some missing. The specimen's table records about 200,000 clones. The rearrangement uses TRBV2 and TRBJ2-7; TRBD2 aligns across 14 bases. The clonotype originates from a woman aged 25 to 45 in good health. The sample was blood. Written as DNA, the CDR3 is TGTGCCAGCATGGGACTAGCGGGGGTCCCGGGCTACGAGCAGTACTTC. It codes for CASMGLAGVPGYEQYF. Filled out from reference TRBV2 and TRBJ2-7, the complete variable domain reads EPEVTQTPSHQVTQMGQEVILRCVPISNHLYFYWYRQILGQKVEFLVSFYNNEISEKSEIFDDQFSVERPDGSNFTLKIRSTKLEDSAMYFCASMGLAGVPGYEQYFGPGTRLTVT.